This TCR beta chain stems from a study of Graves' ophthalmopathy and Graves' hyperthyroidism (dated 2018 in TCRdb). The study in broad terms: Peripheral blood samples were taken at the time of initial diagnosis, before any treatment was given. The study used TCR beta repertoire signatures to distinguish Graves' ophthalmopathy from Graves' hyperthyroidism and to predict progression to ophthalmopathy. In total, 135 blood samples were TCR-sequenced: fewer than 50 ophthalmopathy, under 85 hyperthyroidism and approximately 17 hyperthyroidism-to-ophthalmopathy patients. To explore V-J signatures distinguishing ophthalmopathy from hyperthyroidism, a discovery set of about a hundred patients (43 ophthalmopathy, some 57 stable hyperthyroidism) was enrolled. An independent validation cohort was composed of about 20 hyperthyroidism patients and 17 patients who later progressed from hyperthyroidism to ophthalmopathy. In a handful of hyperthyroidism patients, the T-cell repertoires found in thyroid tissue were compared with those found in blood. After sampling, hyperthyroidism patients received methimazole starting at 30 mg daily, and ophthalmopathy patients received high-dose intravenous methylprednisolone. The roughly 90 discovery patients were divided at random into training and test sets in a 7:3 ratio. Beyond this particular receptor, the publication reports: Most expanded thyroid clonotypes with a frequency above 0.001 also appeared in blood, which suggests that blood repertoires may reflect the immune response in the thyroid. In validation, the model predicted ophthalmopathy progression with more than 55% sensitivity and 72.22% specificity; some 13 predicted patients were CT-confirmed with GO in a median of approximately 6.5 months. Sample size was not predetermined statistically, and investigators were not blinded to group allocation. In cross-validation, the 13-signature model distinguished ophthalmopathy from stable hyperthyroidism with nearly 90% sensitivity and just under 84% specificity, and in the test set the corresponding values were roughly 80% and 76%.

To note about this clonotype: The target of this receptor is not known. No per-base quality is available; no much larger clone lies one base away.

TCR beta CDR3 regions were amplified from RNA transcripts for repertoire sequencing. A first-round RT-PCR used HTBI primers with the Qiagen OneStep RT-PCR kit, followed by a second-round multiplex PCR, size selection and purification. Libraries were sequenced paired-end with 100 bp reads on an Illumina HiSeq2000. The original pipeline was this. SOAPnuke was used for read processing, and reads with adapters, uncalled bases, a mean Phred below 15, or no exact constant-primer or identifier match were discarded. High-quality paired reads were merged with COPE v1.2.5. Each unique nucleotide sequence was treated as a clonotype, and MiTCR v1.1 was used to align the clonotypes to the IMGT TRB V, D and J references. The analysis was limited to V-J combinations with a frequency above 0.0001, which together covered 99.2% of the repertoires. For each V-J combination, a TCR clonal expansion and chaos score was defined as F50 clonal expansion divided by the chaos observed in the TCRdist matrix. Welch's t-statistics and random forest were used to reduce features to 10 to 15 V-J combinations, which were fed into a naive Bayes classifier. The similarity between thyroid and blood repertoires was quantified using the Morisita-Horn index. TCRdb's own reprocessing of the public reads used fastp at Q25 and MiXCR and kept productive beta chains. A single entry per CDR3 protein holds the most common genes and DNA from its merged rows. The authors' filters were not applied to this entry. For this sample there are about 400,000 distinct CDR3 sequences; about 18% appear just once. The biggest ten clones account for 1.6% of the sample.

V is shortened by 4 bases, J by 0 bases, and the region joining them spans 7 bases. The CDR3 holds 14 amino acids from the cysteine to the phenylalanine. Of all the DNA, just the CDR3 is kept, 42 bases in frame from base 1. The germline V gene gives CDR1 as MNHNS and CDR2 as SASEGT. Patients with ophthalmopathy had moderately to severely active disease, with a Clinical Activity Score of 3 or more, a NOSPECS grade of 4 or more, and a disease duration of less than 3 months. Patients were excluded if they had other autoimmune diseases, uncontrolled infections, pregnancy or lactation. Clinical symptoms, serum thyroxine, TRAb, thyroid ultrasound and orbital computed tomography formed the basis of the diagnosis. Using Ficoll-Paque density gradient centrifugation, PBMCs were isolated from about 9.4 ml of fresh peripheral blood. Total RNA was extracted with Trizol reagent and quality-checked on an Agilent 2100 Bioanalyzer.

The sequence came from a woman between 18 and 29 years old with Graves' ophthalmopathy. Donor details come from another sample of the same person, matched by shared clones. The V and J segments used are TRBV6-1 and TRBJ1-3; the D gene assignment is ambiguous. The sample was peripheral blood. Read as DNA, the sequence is TGTGCCAGCAGTGCGCTCAGCTCTGGAAACACCATATATTTT. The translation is CASSALSSGNTIYF.